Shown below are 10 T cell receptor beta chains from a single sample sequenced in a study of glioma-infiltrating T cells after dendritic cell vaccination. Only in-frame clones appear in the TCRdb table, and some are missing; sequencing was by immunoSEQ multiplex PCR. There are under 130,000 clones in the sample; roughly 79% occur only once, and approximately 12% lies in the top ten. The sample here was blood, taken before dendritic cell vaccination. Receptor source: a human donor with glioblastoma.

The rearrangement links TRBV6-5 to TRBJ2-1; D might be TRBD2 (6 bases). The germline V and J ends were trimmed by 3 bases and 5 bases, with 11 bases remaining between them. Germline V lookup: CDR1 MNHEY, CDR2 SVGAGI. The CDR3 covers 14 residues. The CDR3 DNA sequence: TGTGCCAGCAGTTATGAGGCGGGGCACAATGAGCAGTTCTTC. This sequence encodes CASSYEAGHNEQFF.

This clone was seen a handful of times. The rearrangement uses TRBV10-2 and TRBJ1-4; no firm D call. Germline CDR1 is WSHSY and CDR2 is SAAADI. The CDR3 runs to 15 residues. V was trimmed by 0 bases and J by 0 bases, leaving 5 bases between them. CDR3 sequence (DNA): TGCGCCAGCAGTGAGTCAGGAGCAACTAATGAAAAACTGTTTTTT. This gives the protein CASSESGATNEKLFF.

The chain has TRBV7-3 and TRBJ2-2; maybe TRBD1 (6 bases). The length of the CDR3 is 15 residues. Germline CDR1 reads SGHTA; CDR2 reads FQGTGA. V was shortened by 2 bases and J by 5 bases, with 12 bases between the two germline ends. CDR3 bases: TGTGCCAGCAGCTTACGAGGGACACTTACCGGGGAGCTGTTTTTT. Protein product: CASSLRGTLTGELFF.

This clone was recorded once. The CDR3 sequence: CAITWGTGGEQYF. The CDR3 region has the DNA TGTGCCATCACATGGGGGACGGGGGGCGAGCAGTACTTC. V usage is TRBV6-1 and J usage is TRBJ2-5, with TRBD2 matching 7 bases. The DNA end lines up better with TRBJ2-7; the J call may be wrong. The CDR3 extends over 13 amino acids. CDR1 is MNHNS and CDR2 is SASEGT in the germline V gene.

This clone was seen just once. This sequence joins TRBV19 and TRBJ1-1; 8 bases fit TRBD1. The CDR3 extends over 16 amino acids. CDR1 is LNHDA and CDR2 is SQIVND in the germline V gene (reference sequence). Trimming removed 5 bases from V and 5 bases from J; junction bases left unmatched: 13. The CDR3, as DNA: TGTGCCAGTAGTGAGACTGGACAGGGATGGAGAACTGAAGCTTTCTTT. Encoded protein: CASSETGQGWRTEAFF.

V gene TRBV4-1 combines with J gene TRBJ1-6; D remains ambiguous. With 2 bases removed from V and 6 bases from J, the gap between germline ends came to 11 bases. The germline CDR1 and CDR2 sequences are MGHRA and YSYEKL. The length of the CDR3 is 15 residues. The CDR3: CASSQFGGINSPLHF. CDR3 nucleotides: TGCGCCAGCAGCCAATTCGGCGGGATTAATTCACCCCTCCACTTT.

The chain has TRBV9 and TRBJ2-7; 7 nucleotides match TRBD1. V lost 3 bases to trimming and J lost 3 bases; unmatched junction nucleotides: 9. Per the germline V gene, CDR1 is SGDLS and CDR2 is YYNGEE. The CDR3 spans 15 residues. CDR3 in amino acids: CASSAGDSFNYEQYF. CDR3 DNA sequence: TGTGCCAGCAGCGCCGGGGACAGCTTCAACTACGAGCAGTACTTC.

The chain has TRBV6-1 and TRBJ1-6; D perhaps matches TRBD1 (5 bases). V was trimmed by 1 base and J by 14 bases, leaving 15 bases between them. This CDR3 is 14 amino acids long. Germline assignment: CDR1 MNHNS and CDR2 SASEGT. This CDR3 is CASSEVWPGGSLHF. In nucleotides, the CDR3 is TGTGCCAGCAGTGAAGTGTGGCCGGGGGGGTCCCTCCACTTT.

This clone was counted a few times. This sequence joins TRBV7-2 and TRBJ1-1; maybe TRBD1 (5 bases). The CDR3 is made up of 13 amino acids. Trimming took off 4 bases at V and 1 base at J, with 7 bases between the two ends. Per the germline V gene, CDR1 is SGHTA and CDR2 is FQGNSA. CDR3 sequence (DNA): TGTGCCAGCAGCTGGGGGGGGAACACTGAAGCTTTCTTT. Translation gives CASSWGGNTEAFF.

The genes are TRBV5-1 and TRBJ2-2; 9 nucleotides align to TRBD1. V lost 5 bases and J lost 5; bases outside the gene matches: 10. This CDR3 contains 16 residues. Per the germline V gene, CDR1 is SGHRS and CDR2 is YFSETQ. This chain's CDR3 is CASSSPGQGPTGELFF. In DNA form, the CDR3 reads TGCGCCAGCAGTTCCCCGGGACAGGGTCCTACCGGGGAGCTGTTTTTT.